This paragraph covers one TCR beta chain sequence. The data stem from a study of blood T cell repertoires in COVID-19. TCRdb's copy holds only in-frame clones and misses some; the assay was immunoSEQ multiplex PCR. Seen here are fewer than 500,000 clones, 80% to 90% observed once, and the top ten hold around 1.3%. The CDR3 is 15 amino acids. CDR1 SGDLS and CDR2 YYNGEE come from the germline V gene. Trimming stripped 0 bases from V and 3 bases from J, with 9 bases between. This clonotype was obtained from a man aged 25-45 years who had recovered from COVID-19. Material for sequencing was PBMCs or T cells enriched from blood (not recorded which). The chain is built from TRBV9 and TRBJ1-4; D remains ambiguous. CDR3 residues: CASSVGGNPNEKLFF. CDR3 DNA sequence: TGTGCCAGCAGCGTAGGAGGGAACCCTAATGAAAAACTGTTTTTT.